The sequence of this T cell receptor beta chain was determined in a study of shared clonotypes between healthy human individuals. Study details: The cohort had two women and a few men, ages 18 to 49. Whole-study results and caveats: Tissue TCR repertoires likely differ from these blood-only repertoires. As a rule, naive subsets had a larger estimated richness than memory subsets.

TCRdb's copy holds only in-frame clones and misses some; the assay was immunoSEQ multiplex PCR. This sample has approximately 2,300,000 clones; about 90% occur once, and the top ten carry 0.3% to 0.45%. The CDR3 runs to 15 residues. Per the germline V gene, CDR1 is SGDLS and CDR2 is YYNGEE. Between the trimmed V and J ends, which lost 0 bases and 6 bases, there was a span of 12 bases. Note on this clone: Its antigen is still unknown.

What was sequenced was naive CD4+ T cells from PBMCs. Indicated subset: CD45RA+ positively selected. This TCR was sampled from a man between 18 and 35 years old in good health. Some clones in this sample may be carry-over from other donors' samples. This sequence joins TRBV9 and TRBJ2-2; D gene ambiguous. In DNA form, the CDR3 reads TGTGCCAGCAGCGTAGAGACCGCGCGAGCCGGGGAGCTGTTTTTT. Amino acids: CASSVETARAGELFF.